This TCR beta chain was found in a study of response to subunit inactivated influenza vaccine. This clonotype appeared a few times. The antigen remains unidentified. Findings and limits, study-wide: Every seasonal influenza vaccination brings in few new T cells, the authors suggested.

TCRdb re-analysed the RT-PCR reads in MiXCR, keeping a single row per CDR3 protein. The data contain about 190,000 distinct CDR3 sequences, 14% of them singletons. V was clipped by 3 bases and J by 8 bases, with 13 bases between them. This CDR3 spans 13 amino acids. CDR1 LGHNA and CDR2 YSLEER come from the germline V gene. Sample: CD8+ T cells sorted from PBMCs, taken more than 4 days after vaccination. This TCR derives from a man aged 45-65 years who received an inactivated influenza vaccine. The chain has TRBV4-3 and TRBJ1-2, with a possible D match to TRBD1 (6 bases). DNA of the CDR3: TGCGCCAGCAGCCATTCGACAGGAGGGGGCTACACCTTC. Translating it yields CASSHSTGGGYTF.